The entry below gives a single TCR beta chain sequence along with its context. Its antigen is currently unknown. The table came from immunoSEQ multiplex PCR; TCRdb's copy has only in-frame clones and leaves some out. The sample yields 150,000 to 200,000 clones, 75% to 95% seen once. This CDR3 comprises 15 residues. J lost 3 bases, V lost 0 bases, and 5 bases had no gene match. Germline V lookup: CDR1 SGHDT, CDR2 YYEEEE. The entry originates in a study of cytomegalovirus exposure and HLA in healthy donors. The study, taken as a whole, reports: The study flagged roughly 160 TCR beta chains as cytomegalovirus-associated.

The sequence derives from a woman between 18 and 30 years old in good health and CMV-seropositive. The sample consisted of PBMCs. The genes are TRBV5-6 and TRBJ1-1, with TRBD1 matching 7 bases. The CDR3 spells CASSLGRQGDTEAFF. The CDR3 DNA follows: TGTGCCAGCAGCTTGGGTAGGCAGGGGGACACTGAAGCTTTCTTT.